Listed here are 9 T cell receptor beta chains from one sample, sequenced in a study of blood T cell repertoires in COVID-19. Method: immunoSEQ multiplex PCR; TCRdb's copy keeps in-frame clones and lacks some. The sample holds 70,000 to 95,000 clones, 90% to 95% seen once. Sequenced material: peripheral blood. These TCRs come from a human donor with active COVID-19. The donor label of this sample is uncertain.

The rearrangement joins TRBV7-7 to TRBJ2-1, with 7 bases fitting TRBD2. Germline V CDR1 and CDR2: SSHAT, FNYEAQ (reference sequence). The CDR3 extends over 15 amino acids. The trim removed 6 bases at V and 0 bases at J, leaving 5 bases unmatched. CDR3: CASSPGGSSYNEQFF. In nucleotides, the CDR3 is TGTGCCAGCAGTCCCGGGGGGAGCTCCTACAATGAGCAGTTCTTC. The full variable domain, with the rest looked up from reference TRBV7-7 and TRBJ2-1, is GAGVSQSPRYKVTKRGQDVTLRCDPISSHATLYWYQQALGQGPEFLTYFNYEAQPDKSGLPSDRFSAERPEGSISTLTIQRTEQRDSAMYRCASSPGGSSYNEQFFGPGTRLTVL.

The V call is TRBV2, the J call TRBJ2-4; D possibly corresponds to TRBD2 (6 bases). CDR1 SNHLY and CDR2 FYNNEI come from the germline V gene. V was clipped by 6 bases and J by 0 bases, with 9 bases between them. The CDR3 is 14 amino acids. The CDR3 DNA reads as TGTGCCAGCAGGCTGGGGGGAGCCAAAAACATTCAGTACTTC. Translation gives CASRLGGAKNIQYF.

The J gene is TRBJ2-7, the V gene TRBV5-1; 13 nucleotides match TRBD2. Per germline, CDR1 SGHRS and CDR2 YFSETQ. The CDR3 consists of 16 residues. V was pared by 4 bases and J by 4 bases, with 8 bases of the junction left unmatched. The CDR3 loop is CASSPRPGLAGYEQYF. CDR3 in DNA: TGCGCCAGCAGCCCCCGTCCGGGACTAGCGGGGTACGAGCAGTACTTC. Combining the CDR3 with reference TRBV5-1 and TRBJ2-7 gives the whole variable domain KAGVTQTPRYLIKTRGQQVTLSCSPISGHRSVSWYQQTPGQGLQFLFEYFSETQRNKGNFPGRFSGRQFSNSRSEMNVSTLELGDSALYLCASSPRPGLAGYEQYFGPGTRLTVT.

The rearrangement uses TRBV28 and TRBJ2-2; unclear D gene. The CDR3 sequence is 14 residues long. CDR1 and CDR2 (germline): MDHEN, SYDVKM. V was clipped by 8 bases and J by 0 bases, with 10 bases between them. The chain's CDR3 is CASGLETNTGELFF. The CDR3 DNA follows: TGTGCCAGCGGCTTGGAGACGAACACCGGGGAGCTGTTTTTT.

This clone was recorded once. This sequence joins TRBV19 and TRBJ2-1; 9 bases fit TRBD2. The junction had 6 bases not matched to a gene; V was cut back by 6 bases and J by 3 bases. CDR3 size: 15 residues. CDR1 and CDR2 (germline): LNHDA, SQIVND (reference sequence). The CDR3 loop reads CASRGAGGGYNEQFF. DNA for the CDR3: TGTGCCAGTAGAGGAGCGGGAGGCGGCTACAATGAGCAGTTCTTC. Complete variable domain (other parts from reference TRBV19 and TRBJ2-1): DGGITQSPKYLFRKEGQNVTLSCEQNLNHDAMYWYRQDPGQGLRLIYYSQIVNDFQKGDIAEGYSVSREKKESFPLTVTSAQKNPTAFYLCASRGAGGGYNEQFFGPGTRLTVL.

V usage is TRBV13 and J usage is TRBJ2-7; 9 bases agree with TRBD1. V dropped 7 bases and J dropped 3; count of bases not matched to a gene: 7. Germline CDR1 PRHDT, CDR2 FYEKMQ (reference sequence). The CDR3 sequence is 14 residues long. CDR3 sequence (DNA): TGTGCCAGCAAAGCCGGGACAGGGAACTACGAGCAGTACTTC. This codes for CASKAGTGNYEQYF.

The genes are TRBV28 and TRBJ2-1; 9 bases are shared with TRBD2. This CDR3 region has 15 residues. The germline V gene encodes CDR1 MDHEN and CDR2 SYDVKM. With V trimmed by 7 bases and J by 11 bases, 15 bases remained unmatched. In nucleotides, the CDR3 is TGTGCCAGCACCGAGGCGGGAGGGCCTCTGACCAAGCAGTTCTTC. Residues: CASTEAGGPLTKQFF.

This chain connects TRBV5-6 to TRBJ1-2; TRBD1 matches at 7 bases. The CDR3 has 15 amino acids. J lost 7 bases, V lost 4 bases, and 13 bases had no gene match. Germline-derived CDR1 and CDR2 are SGHDT and YYEEEE. CDR3 residues: CASSPGGTLVGGYTF. The CDR3 DNA is TGTGCCAGCAGCCCAGGGGGGACCTTGGTTGGTGGCTACACCTTC. Variable domain in full (rest from reference TRBV5-6 and TRBJ1-2): DAGVTQSPTHLIKTRGQQVTLRCSPKSGHDTVSWYQQALGQGPQFIFQYYEEEERQRGNFPDRFSGHQFPNYSSELNVNALLLGDSALYLCASSPGGTLVGGYTFGSGTRLTVV.

The CDR3 loop is CAIRDGQGDTEAFF. CDR3 in DNA: TGTGCCATCAGGGACGGACAGGGTGACACTGAAGCTTTCTTT. This chain connects TRBV10-3 to TRBJ1-1; 8 nucleotides align to TRBD1. CDR1 and CDR2 (germline): ENHRY, SYGVKD. Trimming at V came to 6 bases and at J to 3 bases, leaving 6 bases not matched to a gene. CDR3 size: 14 residues.